Presented here are 8 T cell receptor beta chains from one specimen sequenced in a study of blood T cell repertoires in COVID-19. Libraries were prepared by immunoSEQ multiplex PCR; TCRdb keeps only in-frame clonotypes and omits some of them. The data hold roughly 150,000 clones, with approximately 91% observed a single time. Sequencing used peripheral blood. Receptors originate from a man aged 18 to 30 with acute or convalescent COVID-19.

Notes on this clone: Distinct nucleotide sequences in the sample also encode this CDR3. The chain is built from TRBV5-1 and TRBJ2-3, with 8 bases identical to TRBD2. V trimming: 2 bases; J trimming: 5 bases; junction bases outside the gene matches: 1. The CDR3 runs to 13 residues. Germline V CDR1 and CDR2: SGHRS, YFSETQ. In DNA, the CDR3 is TGCGCCAGCAGCTTAGCGGGGGAAGATACGCAGTATTTT. Amino acid sequence: CASSLAGEDTQYF.

Of note for this clone: Other nucleotide sequences from this sample produce the same CDR3. V and J are TRBV7-9 and TRBJ2-5; D gene unclear. Germline values: CDR1 SEHNR, CDR2 FQNEAQ (reference sequence). This CDR3 has 14 amino acids. The V gene lost 1 base and the J gene lost 1 base, with 7 bases spanning the gap. The CDR3 DNA sequence: TGTGCCAGCAGCTTAGACCGGAGCCAAGAGACCCAGTACTTC. Encoded protein: CASSLDRSQETQYF.

This chain joins TRBV5-6 and TRBJ2-5; 8 nucleotides agree with TRBD2. Germline CDR1 SGHDT, CDR2 YYEEEE. This CDR3 is built from 13 residues. The trim removed 4 bases at V and 9 bases at J, leaving 8 bases unmatched. In nucleotides, the CDR3 is TGTGCCAGCAGCCCAGACAGGCGGGGGGCCCAGTACTTC. Translated, it gives CASSPDRRGAQYF.

The genes are TRBV18 and TRBJ2-7, with 7 bases that match TRBD2. Per germline, CDR1 KGHSH and CDR2 LQKENI. This CDR3 region has 19 residues. V dropped 3 bases and J dropped 3; count of bases not matched to a gene: 20. For the CDR3, the DNA is TGTGCCAGCTCACCCCGGCCCCGGGGGGAAGCTAGCCGTGGCTACGAGCAGTACTTC. It yields the protein CASSPRPRGEASRGYEQYF.

The chain uses TRBV12-3 or TRBV12-4 and TRBJ1-5; 8 bases fit TRBD1. This CDR3 has 13 amino acids. J was trimmed by 7 bases and V by 5 bases; bases with no gene match: 4. CDR3 residues: CASSLGQGQPQHF. The CDR3 DNA follows: TGTGCCAGCAGTCTCGGACAGGGCCAGCCCCAGCATTTT.

This rearrangement joins TRBV6-6 to TRBJ1-2; TRBD1 agrees at 7 bases. CDR1 is MNHNY and CDR2 is SVGAGI in the germline V gene (reference sequence). Germline trimming cut 7 bases from V and 6 bases from J; bases unmatched to any gene: 8. The CDR3 is 13 residues long. CDR3: CASTPRDSHGYTF. CDR3 bases: TGTGCCAGCACCCCGAGGGACAGCCATGGCTACACCTTC.

V and J are TRBV5-1 and TRBJ2-3, with 10 bases lining up with TRBD1. The trim removed 3 bases at V and 4 bases at J, leaving 8 bases unmatched. CDR3 length equals 16 residues. Germline V gene lookup returns CDR1 SGHRS and CDR2 YFSETQ. The CDR3 DNA is TGCGCCAGCAGCTATGGACAGGGGGTAGTCTCAGATACGCAGTATTTT. It specifies CASSYGQGVVSDTQYF.

The CDR3 loop is CASSSDRAGLNEKLFF. The CDR3 DNA sequence: TGTGCCAGCAGCTCGGACAGAGCGGGACTTAATGAAAAACTGTTTTTT. The chain carries TRBV7-9 and TRBJ1-4; a possible D gene is TRBD1 (6 bases). The CDR3 consists of 16 residues. Trimming removed 4 bases from V and 4 bases from J, with 16 bases in between. Germline V gives CDR1 SEHNR, CDR2 FQNEAQ (reference sequence).